Shown below are 10 T cell receptor beta chains from a single sample sequenced in a study of cytomegalovirus exposure and HLA in healthy donors. A multiplex PCR was run with 60 Vbeta primers and 13 Jbeta primers. Measured with immunoSEQ multiplex PCR; TCRdb has only the in-frame clones, and not every one. This table holds under 150,000 clones, 67% found once. The material sequenced was PBMCs. These receptor sequences come from a man between 18 and 29 years old in good health and CMV-seropositive.

This clone was detected only a few times. The gene calls are TRBV29-1 and TRBJ2-7, with 9 bases fitting TRBD2. Trimming took 3 bases from V and 5 from J; bases not matched to a gene: 2. This CDR3 spans 12 amino acids. CDR1 SQVTM and CDR2 ANQGSEA come from the germline V gene. CDR3 DNA: TGCAGCGTTGATAGCGGGGGTAACGAGCAGTACTTC. Its protein product is CSVDSGGNEQYF.

The rearrangement uses TRBV2 and TRBJ2-7, with TRBD1 identical over 10 bases. Losses at the gene ends were 6 bases for V and 5 bases for J; bases not matched to a gene: 10. Germline CDR1 is SNHLY and CDR2 is FYNNEI. This CDR3 region has 15 residues. CDR3 amino acids: CASSPGGTGDNEQYF. The CDR3 DNA sequence: TGTGCCAGCAGCCCCGGCGGGACAGGGGATAACGAGCAGTACTTC. The complete variable domain, with remaining parts taken from reference TRBV2 and TRBJ2-7, reads EPEVTQTPSHQVTQMGQEVILRCVPISNHLYFYWYRQILGQKVEFLVSFYNNEISEKSEIFDDQFSVERPDGSNFTLKIRSTKLEDSAMYFCASSPGGTGDNEQYFGPGTRLTVT.

The DNA for the CDR3 is TGTGCCAGCAGTGAAATGACAGGGTTTCAGCCCCAGCATTTT. This encodes CASSEMTGFQPQHF. The chain links TRBV6-1 to TRBJ1-5, with 7 bases aligning to TRBD1. The V gene end was trimmed by 2 bases and the J gene end by 6 bases; junction bases not matched to a gene: 4. The CDR3 sequence is 14 residues long. CDR1 is MNHNS, CDR2 SASEGT, per germline.

The chain carries TRBV14 and TRBJ1-2; no reliable D call. The CDR3 consists of 13 residues. CDR1 and CDR2 (germline): SGHDN, FVKESK. The V and J ends lost 2 bases and 3 bases respectively, with 7 bases between them. The CDR3 bases are TGTGCCAGCAGCCAAAGGCGGGACTATGGCTACACCTTC. This encodes CASSQRRDYGYTF.

This clone was observed a few times. The chain links TRBV5-6 to TRBJ2-2; weak D call: TRBD2 (7 bases). V dropped 1 base and J dropped 3 bases, with 13 bases sitting between them. CDR1 is SGHDT and CDR2 is YYEEEE in the germline V gene. The CDR3 is 16 residues long. CDR3 nucleotide sequence: TGTGCCAGCAGCTTGAGGTCCGGGGGGCACACCGGGGAGCTGTTTTTT. This encodes CASSLRSGGHTGELFF.

This clone was counted only a few times. This chain connects TRBV28 to TRBJ1-1; D gene uncertain. Between the trimmed V and J ends, which lost 8 bases and 5 bases, there was a span of 9 bases. CDR1 is MDHEN, CDR2 SYDVKM, per germline. The CDR3 covers 11 residues. CDR3 nucleotide sequence: TGTGCCAGCTCCCTGAGGACTGAAGCTTTCTTT. This sequence encodes CASSLRTEAFF. Looking up the rest from reference TRBV28 and TRBJ1-1 gives the full variable domain: DVKVTQSSRYLVKRTGEKVFLECVQDMDHENMFWYRQDPGLGLRLIYFSYDVKMKEKGDIPEGYSVSREKKERFSLILESASTNQTSMYLCASSLRTEAFFGQGTRLTVV.

This clone was detected only a few times. The genes are TRBV29-1 and TRBJ2-7; unclear D gene. The CDR3 runs to 11 residues. V lost 6 bases to trimming and J lost 7 bases, with 13 bases between them. Germline CDR1 and CDR2: SQVTM and ANQGSEA. CDR3 in amino acids: CSVVVLREQYF. Written as DNA, the CDR3 is TGCAGCGTCGTCGTTTTGAGGGAGCAGTACTTC.

The chain combines TRBV5-6 with TRBJ2-3; D is perhaps TRBD1 (6 bases). The germline V and J ends were trimmed by 9 bases and 10 bases, with 27 bases remaining between them. Per germline, CDR1 SGHDT and CDR2 YYEEEE. The CDR3 has 15 amino acids. DNA of the CDR3: TGTGCCACTAGGCGGCGGCGGAACCCAGGGGATCCGCAGTATTTT. Protein product: CATRRRRNPGDPQYF.

The chain joins TRBV5-3 to TRBJ2-7, with D maybe TRBD2 (6 bases). TRBV5-3 counts as an open reading frame of uncertain function. Trimming shortened V by 8 bases and J by 2 bases, and 29 bases separated the two germline ends. This CDR3 has 18 amino acids. The CDR3 is CARFPPSRKGLIAYEQYV. CDR3 coding DNA: TGTGCCAGGTTCCCCCCTTCCCGAAAGGGACTGATAGCCTACGAGCAGTACGTC.

This chain connects TRBV27 to TRBJ2-1; no firm D call. The CDR3 totals 12 residues. The germline CDR1 and CDR2 sequences are MNHEY and SMNVEV (reference sequence). V lost 1 base, J lost 9 bases, and 7 bases lay in between. CDR3 loop: CASSLYSFEQFF. The CDR3 DNA is TGTGCCAGCAGTTTATATTCGTTTGAGCAGTTCTTC.